This T cell receptor beta chain was sequenced for a study of OX40 agonist ivuxolimab in advanced cancers. Findings of the study overall: Individuals who were partial responders at 0.1-3.0 mg/kg had clonal expansion that ranked among the lowest.

Profiled with immunoSEQ multiplex PCR; TCRdb holds only in-frame clones, not every one. The table includes 20,000 to 25,000 clones, over 80% detected once. A note on this clone: Its antigen is not known. This sample includes further DNA sequences coding for the same CDR3.

V lost 3 bases, J lost 3 bases, and 12 bases lay in between. CDR3 length: 14 amino acids. Germline V gene sequence: CDR1 KGHSY, CDR2 FQNENV. Sequenced material: CD4+ or CD8+ T cells sorted from blood, taken in a trial of the OX40 agonist ivuxolimab. The sequence was collected from an adult with an advanced solid tumor such as melanoma, head and neck, liver or kidney cancer. The chain uses TRBV16 and TRBJ2-7, with D uncertain. The CDR3 bases are TGTGCCAGCAGCCATTCCCTTGGATTCTACGAGCAGTACTTC. Translation: CASSHSLGFYEQYF. Supplemented by reference TRBV16 and TRBJ2-7, the full variable domain reads GEEVAQTPKHLVRGEGQKAKLYCAPIKGHSYVFWYQQVLKNEFKFLISFQNENVFDETGMPKERFSAKCLPNSPCSLEIQATKLEDSAVYFCASSHSLGFYEQYFGPGTRLTVT.